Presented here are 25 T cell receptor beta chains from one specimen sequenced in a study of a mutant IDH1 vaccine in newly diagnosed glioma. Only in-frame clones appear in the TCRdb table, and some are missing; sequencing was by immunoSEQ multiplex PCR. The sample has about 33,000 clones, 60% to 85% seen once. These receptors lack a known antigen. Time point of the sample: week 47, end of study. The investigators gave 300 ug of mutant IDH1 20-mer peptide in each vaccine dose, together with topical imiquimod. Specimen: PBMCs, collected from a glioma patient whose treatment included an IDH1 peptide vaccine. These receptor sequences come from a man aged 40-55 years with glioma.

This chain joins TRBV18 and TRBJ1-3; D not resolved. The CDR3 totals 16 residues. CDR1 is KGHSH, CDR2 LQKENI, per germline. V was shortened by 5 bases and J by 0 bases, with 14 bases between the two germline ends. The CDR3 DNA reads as TGTGCCAGCTCAACTCGACAACTGAGCTCTGGAAACACCATATATTTT. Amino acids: CASSTRQLSSGNTIYF.

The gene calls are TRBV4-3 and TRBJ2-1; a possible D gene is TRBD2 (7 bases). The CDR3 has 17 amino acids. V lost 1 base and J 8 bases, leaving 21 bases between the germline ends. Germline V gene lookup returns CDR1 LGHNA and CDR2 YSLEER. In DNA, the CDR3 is TGCGCCAGCAGCCAAGGCCGTGGGGGGGGCACGTTCCATGAGCAGTTCTTC. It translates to CASSQGRGGGTFHEQFF.

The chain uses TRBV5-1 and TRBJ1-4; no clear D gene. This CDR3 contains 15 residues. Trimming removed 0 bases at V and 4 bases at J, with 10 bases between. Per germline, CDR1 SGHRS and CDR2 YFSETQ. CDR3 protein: CASSLAAENNEKLFF. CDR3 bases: TGCGCCAGCAGCTTGGCCGCTGAGAATAATGAAAAACTGTTTTTT.

CDR3 loop: CASSYHGQDPGNTIYF. DNA for the CDR3: TGTGCCAGCAGTTACCATGGACAGGACCCTGGAAACACCATATATTTT. The genes are TRBV6-5 and TRBJ1-3; TRBD1 matches 7 bases. The CDR3 contains 16 residues. Germline assignment: CDR1 MNHEY and CDR2 SVGAGI. The J segment lost 2 bases and the V segment lost 2 bases, leaving 6 bases of the junction unmatched.

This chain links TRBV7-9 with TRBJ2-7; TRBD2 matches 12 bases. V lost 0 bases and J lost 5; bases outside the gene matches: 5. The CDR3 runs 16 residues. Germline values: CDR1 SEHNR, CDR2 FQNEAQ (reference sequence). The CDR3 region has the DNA TGTGCCAGCAGCTTAGCCCTAGCGGGAGGGGTCCACGAGCAGTACTTC. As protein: CASSLALAGGVHEQYF.

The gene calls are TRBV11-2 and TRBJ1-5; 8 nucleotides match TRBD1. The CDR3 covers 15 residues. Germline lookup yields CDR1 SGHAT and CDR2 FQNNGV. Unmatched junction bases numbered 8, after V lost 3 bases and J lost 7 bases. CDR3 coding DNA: TGTGCCAGCAGCTTCTCCGGACAGGGCGGCCAGCCCCAGCATTTT. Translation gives CASSFSGQGGQPQHF. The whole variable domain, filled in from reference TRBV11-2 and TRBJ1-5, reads EAGVAQSPRYKIIEKRQSVAFWCNPISGHATLYWYQQILGQGPKLLIQFQNNGVVDDSQLPKDRFSAERLKGVDSTLKIQPAKLEDSAVYLCASSFSGQGGQPQHFGDGTRLSIL.

DNA of the CDR3: TGTGCCAGCAGCGAGGGGTGGCATAGGGAGGGCGAGCAGTACTTC. Amino acids: CASSEGWHREGEQYF. V and J are TRBV6-1 and TRBJ2-7; 7 bases are a match to TRBD2. Germline-derived CDR1 and CDR2 are MNHNS and SASEGT. J lost 6 bases, V lost 6 bases, and 14 bases had no gene match. The CDR3 has 15 amino acids.

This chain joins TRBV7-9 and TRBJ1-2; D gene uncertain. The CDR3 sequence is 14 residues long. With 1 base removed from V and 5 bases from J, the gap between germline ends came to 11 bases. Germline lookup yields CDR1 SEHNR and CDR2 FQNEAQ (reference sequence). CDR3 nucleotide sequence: TGTGCCAGCAGCTTAGGTCTCCAGACATATGGCTACACCTTC. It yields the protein CASSLGLQTYGYTF.

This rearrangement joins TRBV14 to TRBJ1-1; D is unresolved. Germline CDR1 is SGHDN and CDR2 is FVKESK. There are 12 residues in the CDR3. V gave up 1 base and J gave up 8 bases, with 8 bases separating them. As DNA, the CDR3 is TGTGCCAGCAGCCAAGTTACATTAGAAGCTTTCTTT. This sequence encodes CASSQVTLEAFF.

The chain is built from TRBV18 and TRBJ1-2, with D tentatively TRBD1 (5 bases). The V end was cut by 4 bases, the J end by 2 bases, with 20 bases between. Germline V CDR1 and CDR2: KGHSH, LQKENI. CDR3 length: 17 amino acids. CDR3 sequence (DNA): TGTGCCAGCTCACTCACGGGGGGAGCGGAGTCCAACTATGGCTACACCTTC. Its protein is CASSLTGGAESNYGYTF. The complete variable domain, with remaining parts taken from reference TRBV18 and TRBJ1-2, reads NAGVMQNPRHLVRRRGQEARLRCSPMKGHSHVYWYRQLPEEGLKFMVYLQKENIIDESGMPKERFSAEFPKEGPSILRIQQVVRGDSAAYFCASSLTGGAESNYGYTFGSGTRLTVV.

This CDR3 is CASSQSQTVGAFF. The DNA of the CDR3 is TGTGCCAGCAGCCAATCACAGACCGTTGGCGCTTTCTTT. The chain carries TRBV16 and TRBJ1-1; D is undetermined. The V and J ends lost 0 bases and 11 bases respectively, with 13 bases between them. Germline CDR1 KGHSY, CDR2 FQNENV. This CDR3 spans 13 amino acids.

Here the CDR3 reads CASSLGQVLRAYANYEQYV. The CDR3 coding sequence is TGTGCCAGCAGCTTAGGCCAAGTACTCCGGGCTTACGCAAACTACGAGCAGTACGTC. The rearrangement joins TRBV11-3 to TRBJ2-7; D call uncertain. CDR3 length: 19 residues. Germline CDR1 is SGHNT and CDR2 is YENEEA. Trimming removed 1 base at V and 3 bases at J, with 25 bases between.

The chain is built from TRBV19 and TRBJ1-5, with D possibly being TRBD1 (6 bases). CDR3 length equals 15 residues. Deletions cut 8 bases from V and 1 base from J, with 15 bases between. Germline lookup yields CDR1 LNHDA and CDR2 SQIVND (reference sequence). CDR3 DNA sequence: TGTGCCAGTCGCTCCGGACAGCAGAGCAATCAGCCCCAGCATTTT. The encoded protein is CASRSGQQSNQPQHF.

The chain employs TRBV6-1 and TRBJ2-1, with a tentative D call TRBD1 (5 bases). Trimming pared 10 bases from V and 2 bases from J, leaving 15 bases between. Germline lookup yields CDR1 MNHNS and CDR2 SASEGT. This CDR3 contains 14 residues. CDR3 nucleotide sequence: TGTGCCATCTCCACAGACAGAGCCTACAATGAGCAGTTCTTC. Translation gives CAISTDRAYNEQFF.

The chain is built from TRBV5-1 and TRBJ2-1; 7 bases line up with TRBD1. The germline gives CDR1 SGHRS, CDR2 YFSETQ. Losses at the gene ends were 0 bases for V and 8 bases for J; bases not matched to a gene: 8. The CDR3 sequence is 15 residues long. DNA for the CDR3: TGCGCCAGCAGCTTGGAACAGGGGAATTTGGATGAGCAGTTCTTC. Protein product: CASSLEQGNLDEQFF. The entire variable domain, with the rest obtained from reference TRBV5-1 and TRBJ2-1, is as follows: KAGVTQTPRYLIKTRGQQVTLSCSPISGHRSVSWYQQTPGQGLQFLFEYFSETQRNKGNFPGRFSGRQFSNSRSEMNVSTLELGDSALYLCASSLEQGNLDEQFFGPGTRLTVL.

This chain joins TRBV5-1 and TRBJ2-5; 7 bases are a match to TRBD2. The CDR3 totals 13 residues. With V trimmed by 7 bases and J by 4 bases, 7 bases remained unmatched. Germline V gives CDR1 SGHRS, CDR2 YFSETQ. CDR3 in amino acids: CASLAGAGETQYF. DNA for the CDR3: TGCGCCAGCCTGGCGGGAGCGGGAGAGACCCAGTACTTC.

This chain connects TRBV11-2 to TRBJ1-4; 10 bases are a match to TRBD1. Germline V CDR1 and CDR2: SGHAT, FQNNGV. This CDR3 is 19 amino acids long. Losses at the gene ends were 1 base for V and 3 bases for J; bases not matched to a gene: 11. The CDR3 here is CASSLVSGQGFGANEKLFF. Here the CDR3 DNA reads TGTGCCAGCAGCTTAGTCTCGGGACAGGGGTTTGGGGCTAATGAAAAACTGTTTTTT.

DNA of the CDR3: TGTGCCATCCCGGGACAGGTAAATGGCTACACCTTC. Encoded protein: CAIPGQVNGYTF. The chain is built from TRBV10-3 and TRBJ1-2; 8 bases are a match to TRBD1. The CDR3 runs 12 residues. Germline V gives CDR1 ENHRY, CDR2 SYGVKD. The junction had 5 bases not matched to a gene; V was cut back by 8 bases and J by 6 bases.

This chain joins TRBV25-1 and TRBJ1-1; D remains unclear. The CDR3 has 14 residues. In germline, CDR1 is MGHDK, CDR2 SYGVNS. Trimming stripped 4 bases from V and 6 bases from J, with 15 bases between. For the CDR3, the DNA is TGTGCCAGCAGTGCCCCGGGTCGTCGGGCTGAAGCTTTCTTT. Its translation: CASSAPGRRAEAFF.

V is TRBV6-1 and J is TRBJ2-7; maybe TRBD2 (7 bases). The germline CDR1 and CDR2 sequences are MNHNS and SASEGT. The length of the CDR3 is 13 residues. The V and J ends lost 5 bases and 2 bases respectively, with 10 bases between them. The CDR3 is CASSPGGPYEQYV. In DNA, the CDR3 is TGTGCCAGCAGTCCGGGGGGCCCCTACGAGCAGTACGTC.

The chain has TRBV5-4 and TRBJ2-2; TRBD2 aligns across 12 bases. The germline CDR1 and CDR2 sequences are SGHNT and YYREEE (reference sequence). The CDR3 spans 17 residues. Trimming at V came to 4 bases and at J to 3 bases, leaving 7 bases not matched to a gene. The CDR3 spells CASSTAGLAGYTGELFF. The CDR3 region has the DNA TGTGCCAGCAGCACCGCGGGACTAGCGGGTTACACCGGGGAGCTGTTTTTT. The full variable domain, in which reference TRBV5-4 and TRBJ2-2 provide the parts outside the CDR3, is ETGVTQSPTHLIKTRGQQVTLRCSSQSGHNTVSWYQQALGQGPQFIFQYYREEENGRGNFPPRFSGLQFPNYSSELNVNALELDDSALYLCASSTAGLAGYTGELFFGEGSRLTVL.

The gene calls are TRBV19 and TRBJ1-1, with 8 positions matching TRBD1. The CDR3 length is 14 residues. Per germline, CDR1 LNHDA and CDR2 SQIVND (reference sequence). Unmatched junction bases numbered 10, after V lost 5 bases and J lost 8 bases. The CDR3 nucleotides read TGTGCCAGTAGTGCCGGACAGGGTTTAACCGAAGCTTTCTTT. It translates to CASSAGQGLTEAFF.

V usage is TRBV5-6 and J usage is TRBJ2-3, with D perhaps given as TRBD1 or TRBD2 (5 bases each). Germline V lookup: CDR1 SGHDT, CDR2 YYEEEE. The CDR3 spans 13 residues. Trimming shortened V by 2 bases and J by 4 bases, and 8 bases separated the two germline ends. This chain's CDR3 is CASSFLGADTQYF. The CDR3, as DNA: TGTGCCAGCAGCTTTCTGGGGGCAGATACGCAGTATTTT. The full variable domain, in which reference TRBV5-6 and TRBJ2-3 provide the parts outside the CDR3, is DAGVTQSPTHLIKTRGQQVTLRCSPKSGHDTVSWYQQALGQGPQFIFQYYEEEERQRGNFPDRFSGHQFPNYSSELNVNALLLGDSALYLCASSFLGADTQYFGPGTRLTVL.

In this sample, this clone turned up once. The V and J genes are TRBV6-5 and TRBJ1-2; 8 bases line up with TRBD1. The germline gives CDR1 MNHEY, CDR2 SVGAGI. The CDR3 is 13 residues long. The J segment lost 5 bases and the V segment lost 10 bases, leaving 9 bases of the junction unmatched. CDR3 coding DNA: TGTGCCACCAGGACAGGGCCAGGATATGGCTACACCTTC. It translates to CATRTGPGYGYTF.

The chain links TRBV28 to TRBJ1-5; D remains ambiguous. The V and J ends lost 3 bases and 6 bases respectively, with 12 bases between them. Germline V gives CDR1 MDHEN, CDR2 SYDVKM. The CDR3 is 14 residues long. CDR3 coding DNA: TGTGCCAGCAGTTTGGATCCGGGTCCTCAGCCCCAGCATTTT. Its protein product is CASSLDPGPQPQHF.